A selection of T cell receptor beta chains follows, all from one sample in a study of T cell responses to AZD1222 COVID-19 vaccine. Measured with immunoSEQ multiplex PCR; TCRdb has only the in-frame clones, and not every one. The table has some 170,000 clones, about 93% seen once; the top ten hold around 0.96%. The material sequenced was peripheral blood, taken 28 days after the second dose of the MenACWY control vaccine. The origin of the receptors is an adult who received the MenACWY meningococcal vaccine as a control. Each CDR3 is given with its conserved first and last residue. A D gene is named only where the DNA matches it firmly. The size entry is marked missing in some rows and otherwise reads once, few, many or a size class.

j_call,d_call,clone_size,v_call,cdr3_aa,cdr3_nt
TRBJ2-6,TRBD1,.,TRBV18,CASSLGTGVAGANVLTF,TGTGCCAGCTCCCTCGGGACAGGGGTGGCTGGGGCCAACGTCCTGACTTTC
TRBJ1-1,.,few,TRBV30,CAWNPQGYTEAFF,TGTGCCTGGAATCCCCAGGGATACACTGAAGCTTTCTTT
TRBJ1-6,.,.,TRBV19,CASRSYRQGYNSPLHF,TGTGCCAGTAGATCGTACCGGCAGGGGTATAATTCACCCCTCCACTTT
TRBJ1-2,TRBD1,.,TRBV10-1,CASSDRTGADGGYTF,TGCGCCAGCAGTGACCGGACAGGGGCTGACGGTGGCTACACCTTC
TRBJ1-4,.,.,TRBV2,CASSVEAQSNEKLFF,TGTGCCAGCAGTGTGGAGGCGCAATCAAATGAAAAACTGTTTTTT
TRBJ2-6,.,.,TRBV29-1,CSVPSGSGANVLTF,TGCAGCGTTCCATCGGGTTCTGGGGCCAACGTCCTGACTTTC
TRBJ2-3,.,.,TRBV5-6,CASSWIISTDTQYF,TGTGCCAGCAGCTGGATAATTAGCACAGATACGCAGTATTTT
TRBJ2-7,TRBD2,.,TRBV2,CASSYLQGGEQYF,TGTGCCAGCAGTTACCTCCAGGGAGGGGAGCAGTACTTC
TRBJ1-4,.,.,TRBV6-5,CASSYRGGNEKLFF,TGTGCCAGCAGTTACCGTGGGGGTAATGAAAAACTGTTTTTT
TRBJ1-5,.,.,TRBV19,CASSSRGFNQPQHF,TGTGCCAGTAGTAGCCGGGGTTTTAACCAGCCCCAGCATTTT
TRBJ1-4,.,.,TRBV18,CASSPEISWDEKLFF,TGTGCCAGCTCACCGGAGATCAGTTGGGACGAAAAACTGTTTTTT
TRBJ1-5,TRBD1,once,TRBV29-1,CSVGGTGTQPQHF,TGCAGCGTGGGTGGGACAGGGACACAGCCCCAGCATTTT
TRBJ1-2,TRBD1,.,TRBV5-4,CASTTTGGYGYTF,TGTGCCAGCACCACGACAGGGGGGTATGGCTACACCTTC
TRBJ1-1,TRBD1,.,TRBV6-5,CASIPGGGLTEAFF,TGTGCCAGCATACCAGGGGGAGGGTTGACTGAAGCTTTCTTT
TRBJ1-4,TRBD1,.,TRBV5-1,CASSSLQGGEKLFF,TGCGCCAGCAGCTCCTTACAGGGGGGTGAAAAACTGTTTTTT
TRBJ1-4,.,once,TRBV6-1,CASSDPRQGGSEKLFF,TGTGCCAGCAGTGACCCCCGCCAGGGAGGTAGCGAAAAACTGTTTTTT
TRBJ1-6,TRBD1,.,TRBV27,CATKFATGGNSPLHF,TGTGCCACCAAATTCGCCACAGGGGGAAATTCACCCCTCCACTTT
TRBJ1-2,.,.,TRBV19,CASSTHLTPTNYGYTF,TGTGCCAGTAGTACCCACCTGACACCGACTAACTATGGCTACACCTTC
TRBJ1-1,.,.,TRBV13,CASSLIILPGQNTEAFF,TGTGCCAGCAGCTTAATCATCTTGCCAGGCCAGAACACTGAAGCTTTCTTT
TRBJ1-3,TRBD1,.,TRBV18,CASSPPRDRNSGNTIYF,TGTGCCAGCTCACCACCCCGGGACAGGAACTCTGGAAACACCATATATTTT
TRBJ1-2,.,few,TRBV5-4,CASSLVRKANYGYTF,TGTGCCAGCAGCTTGGTACGCAAAGCTAACTATGGCTACACCTTC
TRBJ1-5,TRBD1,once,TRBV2,CASRRDSHSNQPQHF,TGTGCCAGCAGACGGGACAGCCATAGCAATCAGCCCCAGCATTTT
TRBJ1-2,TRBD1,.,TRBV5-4,CASRSTGGATFGYTF,TGTGCCAGCAGATCCACAGGGGGCGCGACTTTCGGCTACACCTTC
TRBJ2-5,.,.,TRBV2,CASKSEGETQYF,TGTGCCAGCAAGTCTGAAGGGGAGACCCAGTACTTC
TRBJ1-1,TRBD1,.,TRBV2,CASRDPDRDLNTEAFF,TGTGCCAGCAGGGATCCAGACAGGGACCTGAACACTGAAGCTTTCTTT
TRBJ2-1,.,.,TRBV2,CASSEILYNEQFF,TGTGCCAGCAGTGAAATCCTATACAATGAGCAGTTCTTC
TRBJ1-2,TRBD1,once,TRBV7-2,CASSLGQGNYGYTF,TGTGCCAGCAGCTTAGGACAGGGTAACTATGGCTACACCTTC
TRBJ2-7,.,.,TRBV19,CASSIRGSAPYEQYF,TGTGCCAGTAGTATCAGGGGCAGCGCTCCCTACGAGCAGTACTTC
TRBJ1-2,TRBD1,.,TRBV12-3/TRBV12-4,CASRTGAYGYTF,TGTGCCAGCAGAACAGGGGCCTATGGCTACACCTTC
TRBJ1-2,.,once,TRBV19,CASRAVANYGYTF,TGTGCCTCCCGGGCAGTTGCTAACTATGGCTACACCTTC
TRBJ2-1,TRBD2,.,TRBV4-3,CASSQLTSPRVNEQFF,TGCGCCAGCAGCCAATTGACTAGCCCAAGGGTGAATGAGCAGTTCTTC
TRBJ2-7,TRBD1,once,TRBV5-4,CASSLPGQGYEQYF,TGTGCCAGCAGCTTACCGGGACAGGGCTACGAGCAGTACTTC
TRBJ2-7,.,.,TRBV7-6,CASSLVFGLREQYF,TGTGCCAGCAGCTTAGTGTTCGGGCTTCGGGAGCAGTACTTC
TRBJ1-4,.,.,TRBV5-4,CASSRLGESEKLFF,TGTGCCAGCAGCCGCTTGGGAGAGTCTGAAAAACTGTTTTTT
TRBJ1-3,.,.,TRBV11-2,CASSLDVARSSGNTIYF,TGTGCCAGCAGCTTAGATGTCGCCCGATCCTCTGGAAACACCATATATTTT
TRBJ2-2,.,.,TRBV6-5,CASSRTRGDTGELFF,TGTGCCAGCAGTCGGACCAGGGGGGACACCGGGGAGCTGTTTTTT
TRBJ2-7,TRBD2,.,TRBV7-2,CASNPGLAGYEQYF,TGTGCCAGCAACCCCGGACTAGCGGGGTACGAGCAGTACTTC
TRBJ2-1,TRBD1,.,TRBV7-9,CASSPYRDRGYNEQFF,TGTGCCAGCAGCCCTTACCGGGACAGGGGATACAATGAGCAGTTCTTC
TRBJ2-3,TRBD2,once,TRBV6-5,CASSYATSGTDTQYF,TGTGCCAGCAGTTACGCAACTAGCGGCACAGATACGCAGTATTTT
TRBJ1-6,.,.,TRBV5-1,CASSFQGRNSPLHF,TGCGCCAGCAGCTTTCAGGGTAGAAATTCACCCCTCCACTTT
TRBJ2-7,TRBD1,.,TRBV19,CASSWGQGAYEQYF,TGTGCCAGTAGTTGGGGACAGGGCGCCTACGAGCAGTACTTC
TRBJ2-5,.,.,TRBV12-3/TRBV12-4,CASSLLPKETQYF,TGTGCCAGCAGTTTGCTCCCAAAAGAGACCCAGTACTTC
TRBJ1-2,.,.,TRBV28,CASIVGRTSGGYTF,TGTGCCAGCATCGTCGGTCGGACTTCTGGGGGCTACACCTTC
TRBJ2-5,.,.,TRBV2,CASSVWGRQETQYF,TGTGCCAGCAGTGTGTGGGGGCGGCAAGAGACCCAGTACTTC
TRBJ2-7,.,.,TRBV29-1,CSVRGVGEQYF,TGCAGCGTTAGGGGGGTCGGCGAGCAGTACTTC
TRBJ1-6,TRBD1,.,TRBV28,CASSAGGTANSPLHF,TGTGCCAGCAGCGCTGGGGGGACAGCGAATTCACCCCTCCACTTT
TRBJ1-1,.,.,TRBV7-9,CASSLGQNTEAFF,TGTGCCAGCAGCTTGGGACAGAACACTGAAGCTTTCTTT
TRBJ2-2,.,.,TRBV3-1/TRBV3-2,CASSHPRRTGELFF,TGTGCCAGCAGCCACCCCCGTAGGACCGGGGAGCTGTTTTTT
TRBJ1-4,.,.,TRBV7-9,CASSLSATNEKLFF,TGTGCCAGCAGCTTATCTGCAACTAATGAAAAACTGTTTTTT
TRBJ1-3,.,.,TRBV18,CASLGSSGNTIYF,TGTGCCAGCCTAGGTAGCTCTGGAAACACCATATATTTT
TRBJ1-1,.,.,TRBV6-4,CASSDNTEAFF,TGTGCCAGCAGTGACAACACTGAAGCTTTCTTT
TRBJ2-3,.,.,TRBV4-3,CASSQSRTDTQYF,TGCGCCAGCAGCCAAAGTAGAACAGATACGCAGTATTTT
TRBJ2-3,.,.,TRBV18,CASSPGTDAFTDTQYF,TGTGCCAGCTCACCCGGGACCGACGCGTTCACAGATACGCAGTATTTT
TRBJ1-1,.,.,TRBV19,CASSIGGRRTEAFF,TGTGCCAGTAGTATAGGCGGCAGGAGGACTGAAGCTTTCTTT
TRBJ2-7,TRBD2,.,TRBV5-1,CASSLGLAGFYEQYF,TGCGCCAGCAGCTTGGGGCTAGCGGGGTTCTACGAGCAGTACTTC
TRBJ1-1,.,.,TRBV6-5,CASSKMGNTEAFF,TGTGCCAGCAGTAAGATGGGAAACACTGAAGCTTTCTTT
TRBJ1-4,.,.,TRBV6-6,CASSLTANEKLFF,TGTGCCAGCAGTTTGACAGCAAATGAAAAACTGTTTTTT
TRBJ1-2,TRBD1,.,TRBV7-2,CASSRRAGGGLENGYTF,TGTGCCAGCAGCCGTAGGGCAGGGGGCGGACTGGAGAATGGCTACACCTTC
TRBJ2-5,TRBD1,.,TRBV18,CASSPLGTAQETQYF,TGTGCCAGCTCACCCCTCGGGACAGCCCAAGAGACCCAGTACTTC
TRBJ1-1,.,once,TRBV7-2,CASSFKANTEAFF,TGTGCCAGCAGCTTCAAGGCGAACACTGAAGCTTTCTTT